A selection of T cell receptor beta chains follows, all from one sample in a study of T cells in Graves' hyperthyroidism and ophthalmopathy. TCRdb called the multiplex PCR reads again in MiXCR, with one record for every CDR3 protein. The repertoire holds under 350,000 distinct CDR3 sequences, with about 18% as singletons. Sequencing used blood. The receptors come from a woman aged 45-60 years with Graves' hyperthyroidism. Each CDR3 is given with its conserved first and last residue. A D gene is named only where the DNA matches it firmly. Size is stated for part of the rows, as once, few or many counts, or as a class when the clone is expanded.

>TRBD1|few|TRBV12-3/TRBV12-4|TRBJ1-1
TGTGCCAGCAGTTTGGACAGGGGAGCCACTGAAGCTTTCTTT
CASSLDRGATEAFF
>-|-|TRBV4-2|TRBJ1-4
TGTGCCAGCAGCGGACCGACAGAAGATAATGAAAAACTGTTTTTT
CASSGPTEDNEKLFF
>-|-|TRBV4-1|TRBJ2-5
TGCGCCAGCAGCCTAAGAGTGTTAGGGGGAGGTGAGACCCAGTACTTC
CASSLRVLGGGETQYF
>-|-|TRBV7-2|TRBJ2-1
TGTGCCAGCAGCTTGGGGCTAGCGAATCTGGATGAGCAGTTCTTC
CASSLGLANLDEQFF
>-|many|TRBV11-2|TRBJ2-1
TGTGCCAGCAGCTTAAGGTCTAGCAGTTCCTACAATGAGCAGTTCTTC
CASSLRSSSSYNEQFF
>-|many|TRBV2|TRBJ2-2
TGTGCCAGCAGTCGAGCGTCAGGGTCCACCGGGGAGCTGTTTTTT
CASSRASGSTGELFF
>-|-|TRBV2|TRBJ1-4
TGTGCCAGCAGATGGGGTGAAAAACTGTTTTTT
CASRWGEKLFF
>-|many|TRBV5-1|TRBJ1-2
TGCGCCAGCAGGACAGGCCCTACCTATGGCTACACCTTC
CASRTGPTYGYTF
>-|few|TRBV12-3/TRBV12-4|TRBJ2-5
TGTGCCAGCAGTAGGCGGACAGACCGTAAAGAGACCCAGTACTTC
CASSRRTDRKETQYF
>-|-|TRBV6-1|TRBJ1-1
TGTGCCAGCAGTGTGGAGGGGTCCACTGAAGCTTTCTTT
CASSVEGSTEAFF
>-|few|TRBV20-1|TRBJ2-1
TGCAGTGCTACTCCGATGACCCGCAGTGATAATGAGCAGTTCTTC
CSATPMTRSDNEQFF
>-|many|TRBV3-1|TRBJ1-2
TGTGCCAGCAGCCAATCCTATGGCTACACCTTC
CASSQSYGYTF
>-|many|TRBV11-3|TRBJ2-3
TGTGCCAGCAGCTTGGGCAGCGGGTACACAGATACGCAGTATTTT
CASSLGSGYTDTQYF
>TRBD1|few|TRBV2|TRBJ1-6
TGTGCCGGCCAGTTGCGGACAGGCACCAATTCACCCCTCCACTTT
CAGQLRTGTNSPLHF
>TRBD2|many|TRBV11-2|TRBJ2-7
TGTGCCAGCAGCTTAGAAGGACTAGCGGTCTACGAGCAGTACTTC
CASSLEGLAVYEQYF